This T cell receptor (beta chain) is from a study of neoadjuvant nivolumab and ipilimumab in lung cancer. The protocol was immunoSEQ multiplex PCR, while the TCRdb copy is restricted to in-frame clones and leaves out a portion. Of some 20,000 clones in the sample, over 70% were seen once. This CDR3 has 14 amino acids. V shed 3 bases and J shed 13 bases, with 16 bases lying between them. CDR1 and CDR2 from the germline V gene are LNHDA and SQIVND (reference sequence). The source was tumor tissue, collected after neoadjuvant nivolumab, alone or with ipilimumab, at or shortly before surgery. The TCR comes from an adult with non-small cell lung cancer. The rearrangement joins TRBV19 to TRBJ1-6; the D gene is possibly TRBD1 (6 bases). The CDR3 DNA reads TGTGCCAGTAGTATCCGGGACACGGCTATGCCCCTCCACTTT. Its protein is CASSIRDTAMPLHF.